Below, 31 T cell receptor beta chains from the same sample are listed, as sequenced in a study of Ad26.COV2.S vaccination and SARS-CoV-2 variants. This table comes from immunoSEQ multiplex PCR, and its TCRdb copy is limited to in-frame clones, with some not included. This sample carries hundreds of thousands of clones, around 87% of them seen once, and the ten largest clones take approximately 3.3%. The treatment is: about 20 received Ad26.COV2.S at low or high dose, single or two shots; 5 received placebo; per-sample allocation not given. Sampling happened 63 days after the first vaccine or placebo injection. Material: peripheral blood, obtained in a trial of Ad26.COV2.S vaccine versus placebo. These receptor sequences come from a person aged 18-60 years who received the Ad26.COV2.S COVID-19 vaccine or a placebo.

The J gene is TRBJ1-5, the V gene TRBV29-1; D gene unclear. This CDR3 contains 13 residues. Trimming cost V 7 bases and J 0 bases, with 10 bases left between them. Germline V gene lookup returns CDR1 SQVTM and CDR2 ANQGSEA. CDR3 DNA: TGCAGCGCCTCACGGGATAGCAATCAGCCCCAGCATTTT. It translates to CSASRDSNQPQHF.

The chain joins TRBV19 to TRBJ2-7; D is unclear. Germline V gene data show CDR1 as LNHDA and CDR2 as SQIVND (reference sequence). The CDR3 spans 13 residues. V was cut by 3 bases and J by 3 bases, with 9 bases left in between. The DNA of the CDR3 is TGTGCCAGTAGTATCTATCGGAACTACGAGCAGTACTTC. Protein sequence: CASSIYRNYEQYF. Complete variable domain (other parts from reference TRBV19 and TRBJ2-7): DGGITQSPKYLFRKEGQNVTLSCEQNLNHDAMYWYRQDPGQGLRLIYYSQIVNDFQKGDIAEGYSVSREKKESFPLTVTSAQKNPTAFYLCASSIYRNYEQYFGPGTRLTVT.

The chain carries TRBV12-3 or TRBV12-4 and TRBJ1-5; D is possibly TRBD1 (5 bases). Deletions cut 6 bases from V and 9 bases from J, with 12 bases between. The CDR3 runs to 12 residues. The CDR3 DNA reads TGTGCCAGCAGCGGGGGGTGGGGGCCCCAGCATTTT. The encoded protein is CASSGGWGPQHF.

The V and J genes are TRBV3-1 (or the pseudogene TRBV3-2) and TRBJ2-3; TRBD2 aligns across 11 bases. CDR1 and CDR2 (germline): LGHDT, YNNKEL (reference sequence). The V and J ends lost 2 bases and 6 bases, in that order; junction bases with no gene match: 19. This CDR3 contains 20 residues. CDR3 protein: CASSQPRGKTSGGFKDTQYF. CDR3 sequence (DNA): TGTGCCAGCAGCCAACCCAGGGGCAAAACTAGCGGGGGATTCAAGGATACGCAGTATTTT.

The rearrangement links TRBV6-5 to TRBJ2-4, with D perhaps given as TRBD1 or TRBD2 (5 bases each). The CDR3 length is 16 residues. In germline, CDR1 is MNHEY, CDR2 SVGAGI. V lost 4 bases, J lost 0 bases, and 13 bases lay in between. CDR3 protein: CASSSWDLLAKNIQYF. CDR3 in DNA: TGTGCCAGCAGTTCCTGGGACCTTCTAGCCAAAAACATTCAGTACTTC.

This clone came up a few times. The chain is built from TRBV30 and TRBJ2-1; D unclear. V dropped 5 bases and J dropped 6 bases, with 17 bases sitting between them. There are 14 residues in the CDR3. The germline gives CDR1 GTSNPN, CDR2 SVGIG (reference sequence). CDR3 amino acids: CAWQRSRMGNEQFF. The CDR3 region has the DNA TGTGCCTGGCAGAGGTCCAGAATGGGCAATGAGCAGTTCTTC.

The V and J genes are TRBV5-6 and TRBJ1-3; D is uncertain. The ends were cut back, 0 bases at V and 4 bases at J, with 5 bases in the middle. The length of the CDR3 is 13 residues. Germline V gene data show CDR1 as SGHDT and CDR2 as YYEEEE. The CDR3 bases are TGTGCCAGCAGCTTGGGGAGGGGAAACACCATATATTTT. Protein: CASSLGRGNTIYF.

This clone was seen only once. Sequence at one end of the junction differs from germline and may be a read error. The chain links TRBV6-2 or TRBV6-3 to TRBJ1-5; D gene ambiguous. The CDR3 has 13 residues. CDR1 and CDR2 (germline): MNHEY, SVGEGT. The CDR3 protein is CASSYAIVQAQHF. The CDR3 nucleotides read TGTGCCAGCAGTTACGCTATCGTTCAGGCCCAGCATTTT.

The chain has TRBV5-1 and TRBJ2-2; 8 nucleotides agree with TRBD1. Per the germline V gene, CDR1 is SGHRS and CDR2 is YFSETQ. The CDR3 runs 17 residues. J lost 4 bases, V lost 1 base, and 9 bases had no gene match. The CDR3 spells CASSLSSGGMGTGELFF. CDR3 DNA sequence: TGCGCCAGCAGCTTGTCGTCAGGGGGCATGGGCACCGGGGAGCTGTTTTTT.

The chain joins TRBV7-2 to TRBJ2-3; D gene unclear. The germline gives CDR1 SGHTA, CDR2 FQGNSA. Trimming took 2 bases from V and 4 from J, leaving 7 bases between them. The CDR3 length is 13 residues. The CDR3 DNA is TGTGCCAGCAGCTTATACGGTGCAGATACGCAGTATTTT. It codes for CASSLYGADTQYF.

This clone was detected once. This chain joins TRBV28 and TRBJ1-3; possibly TRBD1 for D (5 bases). Per germline, CDR1 MDHEN and CDR2 SYDVKM. Trimming shortened V by 6 bases and J by 2 bases, and 14 bases separated the two germline ends. The CDR3 is 15 amino acids. CDR3 nucleotide sequence: TGTGCCAGCAGAACACCAGGGATAGCTGGAAACACCATATATTTT. It specifies CASRTPGIAGNTIYF.

This clone has more than one count but fewer than ten. V is TRBV4-1 and J is TRBJ2-1; 8 positions match TRBD2. The CDR3 is 16 residues long. Germline values: CDR1 MGHRA, CDR2 YSYEKL. The V gene end was trimmed by 0 bases and the J gene end by 4 bases; junction bases not matched to a gene: 5. The CDR3 nucleotides are TGCGCCAGCAGCCAAGATGACGGGAGGGTTTACAATGAGCAGTTCTTC. Protein product: CASSQDDGRVYNEQFF.

The chain recombines TRBV6-5 with TRBJ1-3; D possibly corresponds to TRBD1 (5 bases). CDR1 is MNHEY, CDR2 SVGAGI, per germline. Trimming pared 0 bases from V and 3 bases from J, leaving 12 bases between. The CDR3 sequence is 16 residues long. This CDR3 reads CASSYSGVQSGNTIYF. The CDR3 DNA sequence: TGTGCCAGCAGTTACTCGGGGGTCCAAAGTGGAAACACCATATATTTT.

This chain connects TRBV28 to TRBJ1-5, with TRBD1 identical over 8 bases. This CDR3 is built from 14 residues. V was pared by 1 base and J by 6 bases, with 2 bases of the junction left unmatched. Germline assignment: CDR1 MDHEN and CDR2 SYDVKM. The CDR3: CASSLFRGLQPQHF. As DNA, the CDR3 is TGTGCCAGCAGTTTATTCAGGGGGCTTCAGCCCCAGCATTTT.

The chain couples TRBV18 to TRBJ1-1, with 10 bases that match TRBD1. CDR3 length: 15 amino acids. V was clipped by 5 bases and J by 0 bases; unmatched bases: 3. Germline V gene lookup returns CDR1 KGHSH and CDR2 LQKENI. Here the CDR3 reads CASSSGTGVNTEAFF. DNA of the CDR3: TGTGCCAGCTCATCCGGGACAGGGGTGAACACTGAAGCTTTCTTT.

J is TRBJ1-3 and V is TRBV7-9; D is ambiguous. Trimming removed 1 base at V and 0 bases at J, with 7 bases between. Germline V CDR1 and CDR2: SEHNR, FQNEAQ (reference sequence). This CDR3 contains 15 residues. The CDR3 nucleotides read TGTGCCAGCAGCTTAGACGGATCCTCTGGAAACACCATATATTTT. Residues: CASSLDGSSGNTIYF.

This clone was observed a few times. The V gene is TRBV30, the J gene TRBJ1-1, with 7 bases aligning to TRBD1. V lost 0 bases, J lost 6 bases, and 7 bases stayed unmatched. CDR1 and CDR2 (germline): GTSNPN, SVGIG (reference sequence). There are 14 residues in the CDR3. CDR3 protein: CAWSVQGRGAEAFF. The CDR3 nucleotides read TGTGCCTGGAGTGTACAGGGGAGAGGGGCTGAAGCTTTCTTT.

V is TRBV5-1 and J is TRBJ1-1; D is perhaps TRBD1 (6 bases). V was cut by 5 bases and J by 1 base, with 15 bases left in between. This CDR3 spans 15 amino acids. Looked up from germline, CDR1 is SGHRS and CDR2 is YFSETQ. The CDR3 sequence is CASRHRPGENTEAFF. For the CDR3, the DNA is TGCGCCAGCAGACATCGACCAGGGGAGAACACTGAAGCTTTCTTT. The complete variable domain, with remaining parts taken from reference TRBV5-1 and TRBJ1-1, reads KAGVTQTPRYLIKTRGQQVTLSCSPISGHRSVSWYQQTPGQGLQFLFEYFSETQRNKGNFPGRFSGRQFSNSRSEMNVSTLELGDSALYLCASRHRPGENTEAFFGQGTRLTVV.

The chain employs TRBV7-2 and TRBJ1-1; 8 positions match TRBD1. V gave up 5 bases and J gave up 5 bases; unmatched junction bases: 7. This CDR3 is 14 amino acids long. Germline V lookup: CDR1 SGHTA, CDR2 FQGNSA. Here the CDR3 DNA reads TGTGCCAGCAGCGTCGACAGGGGATGGACTGAAGCTTTCTTT. It specifies CASSVDRGWTEAFF.

The chain is built from TRBV12-5 and TRBJ2-6, with 11 nucleotides matching TRBD1. V trimming: 5 bases; J trimming: 3 bases; junction bases outside the gene matches: 6. The CDR3 contains 17 residues. CDR1 is LGHNT, CDR2 FRNRAP, per germline. The CDR3 spells CASGRGQGAGGANVLTF. In nucleotides, the CDR3 is TGTGCTAGTGGTAGAGGACAGGGGGCGGGTGGGGCCAACGTCCTGACTTTC.

This chain links TRBV7-2 with TRBJ2-7; D may be TRBD1 or TRBD2 (5 bases each). The CDR3 covers 16 residues. Trimming took 1 base from V and 4 from J, leaving 17 bases between them. Germline loops: CDR1 SGHTA, CDR2 FQGNSA. This CDR3 reads CASSLVIGSAGYEQYF. As DNA, the CDR3 is TGTGCCAGCAGCTTAGTTATAGGTAGCGCAGGGTACGAGCAGTACTTC.

The chain employs TRBV6-5 and TRBJ2-1; D might be TRBD1 (5 bases). V was trimmed by 0 bases and J by 7 bases, leaving 16 bases between them. The germline gives CDR1 MNHEY, CDR2 SVGAGI. This CDR3 region has 16 residues. The CDR3: CASSYSFQGTGNEQFF. The DNA of the CDR3 is TGTGCCAGCAGTTACTCATTCCAGGGCACTGGGAATGAGCAGTTCTTC.

This clone has just a few counts. The rearrangement links TRBV30 to TRBJ1-2; D is undetermined. This CDR3 has 12 amino acids. Trimming removed 4 bases at V and 5 bases at J, with 11 bases between. CDR1 is GTSNPN, CDR2 SVGIG, per germline (reference sequence). The CDR3 loop reads CAWTPGPYGYTF. CDR3 nucleotides: TGTGCCTGGACTCCGGGTCCTTATGGCTACACCTTC.

The gene calls are TRBV29-1 and TRBJ2-3; D is perhaps TRBD1 (6 bases). Germline V gene data show CDR1 as SQVTM and CDR2 as ANQGSEA. CDR3 size: 15 residues. V lost 6 bases and J lost 4, with 20 bases in between. The CDR3 DNA follows: TGCAGCGTCGACCCAAGAGACAGGTTTGCAGATACGCAGTATTTT. As protein: CSVDPRDRFADTQYF.

This chain links TRBV9 with TRBJ2-7; 13 positions match TRBD2. The CDR3 consists of 16 residues. The trim removed 4 bases at V and 7 bases at J, leaving 11 bases unmatched. Looked up from germline, CDR1 is SGDLS and CDR2 is YYNGEE. Here the CDR3 reads CASSPRLAGGPGEQYF. CDR3 in DNA: TGTGCCAGCAGCCCCCGACTAGCGGGAGGTCCGGGGGAGCAGTACTTC.

This sequence joins TRBV7-6 and TRBJ2-3, with no clear D. Trimming took 5 bases from V and 2 from J, leaving 8 bases between them. Per the germline V gene, CDR1 is SGHVS and CDR2 is FNYEAQ. The CDR3 has 13 amino acids. CDR3 DNA sequence: TGTGCCAGCAGCGTAGGCGCCACAGATACGCAGTATTTT. Translated, it gives CASSVGATDTQYF.

The chain links TRBV5-6 to TRBJ2-1, with a possible D match to TRBD1 (5 bases). The CDR3 is made up of 15 amino acids. V lost 3 bases and J 1 base, leaving 11 bases between the germline ends. Germline V gene data show CDR1 as SGHDT and CDR2 as YYEEEE. The CDR3 DNA reads TGTGCCAGCAGCTGGCAGGGAAGGTCCTACAATGAGCAGTTCTTC. Protein: CASSWQGRSYNEQFF.

J is TRBJ2-2 and V is TRBV7-9; D unclear. There are 14 residues in the CDR3. In germline, CDR1 is SEHNR, CDR2 FQNEAQ (reference sequence). The V gene lost 0 bases and the J gene lost 9 bases, with 11 bases spanning the gap. DNA of the CDR3: TGTGCCAGCAGCTTAGCTACCGGACGAAGGGAGCTGTTTTTT. Its protein product is CASSLATGRRELFF.

The rearrangement joins TRBV12-3 or TRBV12-4 to TRBJ1-1; D is unresolved. The length of the CDR3 is 13 residues. Trimming left V 3 bases short and J 3 bases short, with 8 bases between. This CDR3 reads CASSFRKDTEAFF. In nucleotides, the CDR3 is TGTGCCAGCAGTTTTCGGAAGGACACTGAAGCTTTCTTT.

The chain carries TRBV18 and TRBJ1-4; 8 bases align to TRBD1. The trim removed 9 bases at V and 3 bases at J, leaving 3 bases unmatched. The CDR3 sequence is 13 residues long. Germline V CDR1 and CDR2: KGHSH, LQKENI. In nucleotides, the CDR3 is TGTGCCAGTCAACAGGGGGCTAATGAAAAACTGTTTTTT. Residues: CASQQGANEKLFF.

For the CDR3, the DNA is TGTGCAAGTCGGCCCCCGGTTACTAGCGGGAGGGCCCCTTACGAGCAGTACTTC. It codes for CASRPPVTSGRAPYEQYF. V is TRBV12-2 and J is TRBJ2-7; TRBD2 is taken as the D call from the table, unchecked against the DNA. TRBV12-2 counts as a pseudogene. The length of the CDR3 is 18 residues.